Listed below are T cell receptor beta chains from one sample, sequenced in a study of T cell responses to AZD1222 COVID-19 vaccine. Sequenced by immunoSEQ multiplex PCR; TCRdb stores in-frame clones only, minus some. The repertoire holds 100,000 to 150,000 clones, with 90% as singletons. This specimen was peripheral blood, taken on day 0 of AZD1222 vaccination. The receptors derive from an adult in good health. Each CDR3 is given with its conserved first and last residue. A D gene is named only where the DNA matches it firmly. Not every row has a clone size; where given, it reads once, few, many or a size class.

V gene,D gene,clone size,J gene,CDR3 DNA,CDR3 protein
TRBV28,TRBD1,.,TRBJ2-7,TGTGCCAGCAGTGGAACCGGGACAGGGATGTACGAGCAGTACTTC,CASSGTGTGMYEQYF
TRBV28,.,few,TRBJ2-7,TGTGCCAGCAGTTCATCGACCTACGAGCAGTACTTC,CASSSSTYEQYF
TRBV10-1,TRBD2,.,TRBJ2-7,TGCGCCAGCAGTGAGGGGGTAGCGGGAGGGCAGGCCGAGCAGTACTTC,CASSEGVAGGQAEQYF
TRBV27,.,.,TRBJ1-4,TGTGCCAGCACCCGGGTTGCAACTAATGAAAAACTGTTTTTT,CASTRVATNEKLFF
TRBV27,TRBD1,.,TRBJ1-4,TGTGCCAGCAGTTTCCGGGCACCCAGGGGGGTGAATGAAAAACTGTTTTTT,CASSFRAPRGVNEKLFF
TRBV6-5,TRBD1,.,TRBJ2-7,TGTGCCAGCACCCGCGGACAGGACAGCTACGAGCAGTACTTC,CASTRGQDSYEQYF
TRBV7-9,TRBD2,.,TRBJ2-7,TGTGCCAGCAGTTCGACTAGCGGATTCTCCTACGAGCAGTACTTC,CASSSTSGFSYEQYF
TRBV5-1,.,.,TRBJ2-3,TGCGCCAGCAGCTTGCTCGGGGGCACAGATACGCAGTATTTT,CASSLLGGTDTQYF
TRBV4-2,TRBD2,.,TRBJ2-2,TGTGCCAGCAGCCAAGATCTCCCTAGCGGAACCGGGGAGCTGTTTTTT,CASSQDLPSGTGELFF
TRBV10-1,.,.,TRBJ2-3,TGCGCCAGCTCTGGCAGTCCTAGCACAGATACGCAGTATTTT,CASSGSPSTDTQYF
TRBV12-3/TRBV12-4,TRBD2,.,TRBJ2-7,TGTGCCAGCAGTACGGGACTAGCGATCGAGCAGTACTTC,CASSTGLAIEQYF
TRBV15,.,once,TRBJ1-2,TGTGCCACCAGCAGAGACAGGTCCTATGGCTACACCTTC,CATSRDRSYGYTF
TRBV6-5,TRBD1,.,TRBJ2-7,TGTGCCAGCAGGGGGACAGCCTACGAGCAGTACTTC,CASRGTAYEQYF
TRBV27,.,.,TRBJ2-6,TGTGCCAGCAGTTTCGGGGGAGCTGGGGCCAACGTCCTGACTTTC,CASSFGGAGANVLTF
TRBV7-9,TRBD2,.,TRBJ2-1,TGTGCCAGCAGCCCCTGGCCGCGTACTAGCGGGAACAATGAGCAGTTCTTC,CASSPWPRTSGNNEQFF
TRBV9,TRBD1,.,TRBJ2-3,TGTGCCAGCAGATCCGGGACAGGGGGCGGGAATACGCAGTATTTT,CASRSGTGGGNTQYF
TRBV29-1,.,.,TRBJ2-3,TGCAGCGTTGAGTATAGCACAGATACGCAGTATTTT,CSVEYSTDTQYF
TRBV21-1,.,.,TRBJ2-5,TGTGCCAGCAGCCCCCGCCTAACAGGCGCCCCCCAAGAGACCCAGTACTTC,CASSPRLTGAPQETQYF
TRBV5-1,TRBD2,.,TRBJ2-5,TGCGCCAGCAGCTTGGAAAGGCTAGCGGGAGTTACTGAGACCCAGTACTTC,CASSLERLAGVTETQYF
TRBV9,TRBD2,.,TRBJ2-1,TGTGCCAGCAGCGTAGCTACCGGGACTAGCGGGACCTGGGATGAGCAGTTCTTC,CASSVATGTSGTWDEQFF
TRBV29-1,.,.,TRBJ2-1,TGCAGCGTTGAAGGAAGGAAGGAGCAGTTCTTC,CSVEGRKEQFF
TRBV19,.,.,TRBJ2-7,TGTGCCAGTAGTATAGGGCTTGACTTTCGGGACGAGCAGTACTTC,CASSIGLDFRDEQYF
TRBV28,TRBD1,.,TRBJ1-5,TGTGCCAGCAGTTTAAGCCCTCAGGGGGCTAGCAATCAGCCCCAGCATTTT,CASSLSPQGASNQPQHF
TRBV7-8,TRBD2,.,TRBJ2-7,TGTGCCAGCAGCTTATTAACGGGAGGCCAGTACGAGCAGTACTTC,CASSLLTGGQYEQYF
TRBV2,TRBD1,.,TRBJ2-3,TGTGCCAGCAGTGGGACAGGGACCAACACAGATACGCAGTATTTT,CASSGTGTNTDTQYF
TRBV7-7,TRBD2,.,TRBJ2-5,TGTGCTAGCAGCTCCGGACTAGCGGGTGGAAAGGAGACCCAGTACTTC,CASSSGLAGGKETQYF
TRBV27,.,.,TRBJ1-5,TGTGCCAGCAGCCAAAGGGCAAGGAAAAATCAGCCCCAGCATTTT,CASSQRARKNQPQHF
TRBV19,.,.,TRBJ1-3,TGTGCCAGTAGTATCGGAGTGGGCTTCGGAAACACCATATATTTT,CASSIGVGFGNTIYF
TRBV7-9,TRBD2,.,TRBJ2-2,TGTGCCAGCAGCTTACTCAATTCGTGGCGGGAGGGCCACACCGGGGAGCTGTTTTTT,CASSLLNSWREGHTGELFF
TRBV6-5,.,once,TRBJ2-2,TGTGCCAGCAGTTACTCTGAAGCCTTACTGAGGGGGGAGCTGTTTTTT,CASSYSEALLRGELFF
TRBV5-1,TRBD1,.,TRBJ1-5,TGCGCCAGCAGCTCGACAGGGACGGGCAATCAGCCCCAGCATTTT,CASSSTGTGNQPQHF
TRBV6-5,.,.,TRBJ1-6,TGTGCCAGCAGAAAAGGGGCTAATTCACCCCTCCACTTT,CASRKGANSPLHF
TRBV28,.,.,TRBJ2-7,TGTGCCAGCAGTTTAATAGGGGCCGAGCAGTACTTC,CASSLIGAEQYF
TRBV7-2,TRBD1,.,TRBJ2-4,TGTGCCAGCAGCTCCGGGACAGGGGGCATTCAGTACTTC,CASSSGTGGIQYF
TRBV27,.,.,TRBJ1-2,TGTGCCAGCAGTTCCCGTCTACAGGGCACTAACTATGGCTACACCTTC,CASSSRLQGTNYGYTF
TRBV2,.,.,TRBJ1-2,TGTGCCAGCAGTACCACCCAAGCGGGGACGGTCTATGGCTACACCTTC,CASSTTQAGTVYGYTF
TRBV10-3,TRBD1,.,TRBJ2-5,TGTGCCATCAGTGGGAATAGGGACAGGCCGTACCAAGAGACCCAGTACTTC,CAISGNRDRPYQETQYF
TRBV3-1/TRBV3-2,.,.,TRBJ2-3,TGTGCCAGCAGCCAAGACGGGGTGAGCACAGATACGCAGTATTTT,CASSQDGVSTDTQYF
TRBV2,TRBD2,.,TRBJ2-1,TGTGCCAGCCAACTAGCGGGAGGCTACAATGAGCAGTTCTTC,CASQLAGGYNEQFF
TRBV24-1,TRBD2,.,TRBJ2-3,TGTGCCACCAGTGAGGTTCCGGGACTAGCGGGAGCGGATACGCAGTATTTT,CATSEVPGLAGADTQYF
TRBV3-1/TRBV3-2,TRBD2,.,TRBJ2-3,TGTGCCAGCAGCCATATAAGCGGGAGGGCCAGGGGGGCAGATACGCAGTATTTT,CASSHISGRARGADTQYF
TRBV7-2,.,.,TRBJ2-2,TGTGCCAGCAGCTTAGGGGTAGGGACCACCGGGGAGCTGTTTTTT,CASSLGVGTTGELFF
TRBV20-1,.,.,TRBJ1-5,TGCAGTGCTAGTGATAATAGCAATCAGCCCCAGCATTTT,CSASDNSNQPQHF
TRBV19,.,.,TRBJ2-2,TGTGCCAGTAGTATAGGTCAGGGTAGTACCGGGGAGCTGTTTTTT,CASSIGQGSTGELFF
TRBV28,.,.,TRBJ2-7,TGTGCCAGCAGTTCCCCGGGACTTTACTACGAGCAGTACTTC,CASSSPGLYYEQYF
TRBV24-1,.,.,TRBJ2-6,TGTGCCACCGGACCCAGGGAAGATGGGGCCAACGTCCTGACTTTC,CATGPREDGANVLTF
TRBV5-1,.,.,TRBJ2-1,TGCGCCAGCAGCTTGGGCTATTCCGCCTACAATGAGCAGTTCTTC,CASSLGYSAYNEQFF
TRBV4-3,.,.,TRBJ1-2,TGCGCCAGCAGCCAAGAGGGGGGAGGCTATGGCTACACCTTC,CASSQEGGGYGYTF
TRBV6-2/TRBV6-3,TRBD2,.,TRBJ2-3,TGTGCCAGCAGTGCGAACTCGGGACTAGCGGGTGCAGATACGCAGTATTTT,CASSANSGLAGADTQYF
TRBV19,.,once,TRBJ1-5,TGTGCCAGTAGTAGCTGGGGCATTGGCCAGCCCCAGCATTTT,CASSSWGIGQPQHF